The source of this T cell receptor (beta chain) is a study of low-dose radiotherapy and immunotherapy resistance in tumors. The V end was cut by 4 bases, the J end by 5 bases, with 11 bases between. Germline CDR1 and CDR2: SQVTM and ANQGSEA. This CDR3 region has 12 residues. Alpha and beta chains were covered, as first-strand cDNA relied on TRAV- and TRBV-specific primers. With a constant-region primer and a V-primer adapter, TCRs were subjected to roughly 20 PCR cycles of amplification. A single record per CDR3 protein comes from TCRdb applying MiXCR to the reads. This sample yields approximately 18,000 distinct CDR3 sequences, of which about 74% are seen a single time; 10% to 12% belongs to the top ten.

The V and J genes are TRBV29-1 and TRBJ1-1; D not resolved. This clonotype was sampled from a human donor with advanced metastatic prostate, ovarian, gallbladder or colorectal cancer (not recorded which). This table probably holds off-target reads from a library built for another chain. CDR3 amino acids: CSVVEQRTEAFF. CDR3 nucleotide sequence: TGCAGCGTTGTAGAACAGCGGACTGAAGCTTTCTTT.